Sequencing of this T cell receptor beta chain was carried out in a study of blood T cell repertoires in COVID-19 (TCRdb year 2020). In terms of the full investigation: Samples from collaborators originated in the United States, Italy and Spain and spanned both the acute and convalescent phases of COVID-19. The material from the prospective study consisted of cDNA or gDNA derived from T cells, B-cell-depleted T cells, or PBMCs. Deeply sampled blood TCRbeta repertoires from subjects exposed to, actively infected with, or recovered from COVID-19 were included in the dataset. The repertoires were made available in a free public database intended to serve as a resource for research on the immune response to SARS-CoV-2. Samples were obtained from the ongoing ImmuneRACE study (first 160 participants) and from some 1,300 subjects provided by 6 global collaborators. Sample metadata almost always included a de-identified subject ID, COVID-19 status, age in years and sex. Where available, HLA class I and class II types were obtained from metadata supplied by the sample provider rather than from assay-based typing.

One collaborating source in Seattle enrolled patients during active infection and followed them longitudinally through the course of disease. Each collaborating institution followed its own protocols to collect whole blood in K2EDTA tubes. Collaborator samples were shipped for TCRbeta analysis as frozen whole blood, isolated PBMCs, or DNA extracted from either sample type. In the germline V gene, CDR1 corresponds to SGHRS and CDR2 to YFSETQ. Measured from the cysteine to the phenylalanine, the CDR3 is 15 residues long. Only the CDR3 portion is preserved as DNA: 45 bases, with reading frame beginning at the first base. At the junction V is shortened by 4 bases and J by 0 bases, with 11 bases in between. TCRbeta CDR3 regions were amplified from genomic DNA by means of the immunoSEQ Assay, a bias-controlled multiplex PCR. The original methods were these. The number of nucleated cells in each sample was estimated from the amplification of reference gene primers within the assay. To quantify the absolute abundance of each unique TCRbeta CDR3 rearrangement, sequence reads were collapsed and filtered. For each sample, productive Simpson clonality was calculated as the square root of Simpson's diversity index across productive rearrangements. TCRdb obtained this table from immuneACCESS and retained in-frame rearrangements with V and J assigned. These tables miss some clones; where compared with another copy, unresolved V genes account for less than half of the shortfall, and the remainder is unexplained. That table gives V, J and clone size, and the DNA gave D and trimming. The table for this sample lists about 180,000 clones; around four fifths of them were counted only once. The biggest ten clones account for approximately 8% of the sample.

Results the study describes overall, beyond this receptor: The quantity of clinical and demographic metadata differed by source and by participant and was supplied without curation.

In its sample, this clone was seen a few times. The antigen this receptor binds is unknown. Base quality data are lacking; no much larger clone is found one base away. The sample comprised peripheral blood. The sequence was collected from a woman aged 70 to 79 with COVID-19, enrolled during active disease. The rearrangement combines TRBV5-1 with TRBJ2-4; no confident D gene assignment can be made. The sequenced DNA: TGCGCCAGCAGCCCCTCACTTTTAGCCAAAAACATTCAGTACTTC. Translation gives CASSPSLLAKNIQYF.